This T cell receptor (beta chain) was observed in a study of T cell responses to AZD1222 COVID-19 vaccine. This CDR3 has 14 residues. The germline V and J ends were trimmed by 3 bases and 5 bases, with 12 bases remaining between them. CDR1 and CDR2 from the germline V gene are KGHDR and SFDVKD. Assay: immunoSEQ multiplex PCR; the TCRdb copy retains only in-frame clones and omits some. The data contain approximately 200,000 clones, 88% of them singletons. Study results and limitations: The donor group comprised mostly white British people and more females; the analysis possibly underestimated clonal diversity. The reported proportion of spike-specific TCRs targeting unmutated variant regions was nearly half. Sampling captured repertoires only after the peak T cell response.

With regard to this clone: Its antigen is as yet unknown.

This sequence was found in an adult in good health. This chain joins TRBV24-1 and TRBJ2-5; possibly TRBD1 for D (5 bases). This sample comprised peripheral blood, obtained on day 0 of AZD1222 vaccination. CDR3 in DNA: TGTGCCACCAGTGATCCAGGGTCCGGGGAGACCCAGTACTTC. Its protein product is CATSDPGSGETQYF.